One and the same sample provided the 32 T cell receptor beta chains below, sequenced in a study of blood T cell repertoires in COVID-19. Libraries were prepared by immunoSEQ multiplex PCR; TCRdb keeps only in-frame clonotypes and omits some of them. The profile shows 120,000 to 150,000 clones, about 83% of them singletons. Specimen: peripheral blood. The receptors were gathered from a woman between 45 and 60 years old with active or convalescent COVID-19.

This clone was recorded once. The chain has TRBV30 and TRBJ2-1; possibly TRBD2 for D (7 bases). Trimming took 3 bases from V and 2 from J, leaving 17 bases between them. Per the germline V gene, CDR1 is GTSNPN and CDR2 is SVGIG (reference sequence). This CDR3 has 16 residues. The CDR3 bases are TGTGCCTGGAGCGAAGGGGGGGGCCGGCCCTACAATGAGCAGTTCTTC. This gives the protein CAWSEGGGRPYNEQFF.

This clone was seen only a few times. The V and J genes are TRBV19 and TRBJ1-1; 7 positions match TRBD1. This CDR3 is 14 amino acids long. V gave up 7 bases and J gave up 4 bases; unmatched junction bases: 9. Germline CDR1 and CDR2: LNHDA and SQIVND (reference sequence). CDR3 amino acids: CASTPDRVFTEAFF. The CDR3 region has the DNA TGTGCCAGTACCCCCGACAGGGTTTTCACTGAAGCTTTCTTT.

V is TRBV29-1 and J is TRBJ1-1; the D gene is possibly TRBD1 (6 bases). The germline gives CDR1 SQVTM, CDR2 ANQGSEA. Trimming shortened V by 7 bases and J by 1 base, and 16 bases separated the two germline ends. The CDR3 contains 14 residues. The CDR3 spells CSAQTGQKNTEAFF. CDR3 nucleotides: TGCAGCGCCCAAACGGGACAAAAGAACACTGAAGCTTTCTTT. Full variable domain (missing parts from reference TRBV29-1 and TRBJ1-1): SAVISQKPSRDICQRGTSLTIQCQVDSQVTMMFWYRQQPGQSLTLIATANQGSEATYESGFVIDKFPISRPNLTFSTLTVSNMSPEDSSIYLCSAQTGQKNTEAFFGQGTRLTVV.

The chain has TRBV2 and TRBJ2-4, with TRBD1 matching 8 bases. The V gene end was trimmed by 1 base and the J gene end by 10 bases; junction bases not matched to a gene: 6. The CDR3 is made up of 14 amino acids. Germline CDR1 reads SNHLY; CDR2 reads FYNNEI. CDR3 nucleotides: TGTGCCAGCAGTGAAGGGACAGGGCTCTATATTCAGTACTTC. Amino acids: CASSEGTGLYIQYF.

The genes are TRBV6-5 and TRBJ1-3; 8 positions match TRBD1. The length of the CDR3 is 13 residues. CDR1 is MNHEY, CDR2 SVGAGI, per germline. V was pared by 7 bases and J by 8 bases, with 7 bases of the junction left unmatched. CDR3 protein: CASTRTGQDTIYF. CDR3 nucleotides: TGTGCCAGCACCCGGACAGGGCAGGACACCATATATTTT.

The chain combines TRBV30 with TRBJ2-3; 7 bases are a match to TRBD2. The CDR3 runs to 20 residues. The ends lost 2 bases at V and 3 bases at J; junction bases unmatched: 23. The V gene's germline CDR1 is GTSNPN and CDR2 SVGIG (reference sequence). The CDR3 DNA is TGTGCCTGGAGTACGCAAGGGACTGGCGGGGGTGGTAGAAGAACAGATACGCAGTATTTT. This encodes CAWSTQGTGGGGRRTDTQYF.

This chain connects TRBV6-4 to TRBJ2-1; no reliable D call. The CDR3 runs to 15 residues. Germline V gives CDR1 MRHNA, CDR2 SNTAGT. V gave up 3 bases and J gave up 0 bases, with 9 bases separating them. The CDR3 loop reads CASSDSQRSYNEQFF. DNA for the CDR3: TGTGCCAGCAGTGATTCCCAGCGCTCCTACAATGAGCAGTTCTTC.

This chain links TRBV5-1 with TRBJ2-7; TRBD2 matches 8 bases. CDR3 length: 15 residues. The germline gives CDR1 SGHRS, CDR2 YFSETQ. V lost 7 bases, J lost 0 bases, and 9 bases stayed unmatched. The CDR3 loop is CASSSGGGSSYEQYF. CDR3 in DNA: TGCGCCAGCTCCTCCGGGGGGGGGAGCTCCTACGAGCAGTACTTC.

This clone came up a few times. V usage is TRBV2 and J usage is TRBJ2-7; the match to TRBD2 covers 14 bases. This CDR3 contains 14 residues. Germline CDR1 is SNHLY and CDR2 is FYNNEI. V gave up 6 bases and J gave up 5 bases; unmatched junction bases: 3. The CDR3 sequence: CASRGTSGSNEQYF. The CDR3 DNA reads TGTGCCAGCAGAGGGACTAGCGGGAGTAACGAGCAGTACTTC.

This chain joins TRBV27 and TRBJ1-5, with D unclear. CDR1 and CDR2 (germline): MNHEY, SMNVEV (reference sequence). CDR3 length equals 13 residues. V was clipped by 0 bases and J by 4 bases, with 4 bases between them. CDR3 nucleotides: TGTGCCAGCAGTTTATCGCGGAATCAGCCCCAGCATTTT. Translating gives CASSLSRNQPQHF.

The chain is built from TRBV7-6 and TRBJ2-3; 7 bases fit TRBD1. The CDR3 is 15 amino acids. With 0 bases clipped from V and 2 bases from J, the junction kept 2 bases outside the gene matches. Germline-derived CDR1 and CDR2 are SGHVS and FNYEAQ. CDR3 DNA sequence: TGTGCCAGCAGCTTAGCAGGGACAGACACAGATACGCAGTATTTT. Translation: CASSLAGTDTDTQYF.

The chain has TRBV5-7 and TRBJ1-5; D is possibly TRBD1 (5 bases). TRBV5-7 is an ORF for which the function is uncertain. The CDR3 covers 16 residues. V lost 3 bases and J lost 4, with 17 bases in between. CDR3 loop: CASSYFGSGRNQPQHF. The CDR3 DNA is TGTGCCAGCAGCTACTTTGGGTCAGGGCGAAATCAGCCCCAGCATTTT.

The J gene is TRBJ2-7, the V gene TRBV28; D may be TRBD1 (7 bases). Germline-derived CDR1 and CDR2 are MDHEN and SYDVKM. V shed 5 bases and J shed 7 bases, with 21 bases lying between them. This CDR3 spans 15 amino acids. The CDR3 nucleotides are TGTGCCAGCAGTATTCGGAGGGGGCAAGTGGGGGAGCAGTACTTC. It codes for CASSIRRGQVGEQYF.

This clone was observed a handful of times. J is TRBJ2-3 and V is TRBV6-5; tentative D call: TRBD1 (6 bases). This CDR3 is 12 amino acids long. The V end lost 5 bases, the J end lost 5 bases, and 8 bases lay between the germline ends. Germline CDR1 and CDR2: MNHEY and SVGAGI. The CDR3 sequence: CASSKQGDTQYF. CDR3 DNA: TGTGCCAGCAGTAAACAGGGAGATACGCAGTATTTT.

The V call is TRBV28, the J call TRBJ2-7; D is ambiguous. V shed 4 bases and J shed 3 bases, with 10 bases lying between them. The CDR3 is 13 amino acids. Looked up from germline, CDR1 is MDHEN and CDR2 is SYDVKM. In DNA, the CDR3 is TGTGCCAGCAGTTCCGGTTTGATCTACGAGCAGTACTTC. It encodes CASSSGLIYEQYF.

DNA of the CDR3: TGTGCCAGCAGTTTGGGACACTCGAGTACTGAAGCTTTCTTT. Its translation is CASSLGHSSTEAFF. This chain links TRBV6-5 with TRBJ1-1; the D gene is possibly TRBD1 (6 bases). Trimming removed 4 bases from V and 5 bases from J, with 14 bases in between. The CDR3 covers 14 residues. Germline lookup yields CDR1 MNHEY and CDR2 SVGAGI.

This clone is a singleton in its sample. The chain joins TRBV2 to TRBJ2-7; 8 nucleotides line up with TRBD1. The CDR3 totals 14 residues. The germline V gene encodes CDR1 SNHLY and CDR2 FYNNEI. V dropped 3 bases and J dropped 5; count of bases not matched to a gene: 6. The CDR3 here is CASSEGRGLDEQYF. The DNA for the CDR3 is TGTGCCAGCAGTGAGGGCAGGGGGCTCGACGAGCAGTACTTC.

V gene TRBV9 combines with J gene TRBJ2-1, with TRBD2 identical over 10 bases. Germline-derived CDR1 and CDR2 are SGDLS and YYNGEE. Losses at the gene ends were 0 bases for V and 10 bases for J; bases not matched to a gene: 10. The CDR3 is 16 residues long. The CDR3 protein is CASSVAPAGGLEEQFF. The CDR3 DNA reads as TGTGCCAGCAGCGTAGCCCCAGCGGGGGGGCTTGAGGAGCAGTTCTTC.

CDR3 coding DNA: TGTGCCAGCAGTTACTTGGGGACAGGGGGCACTGAAGCTTTCTTT. Translated: CASSYLGTGGTEAFF. The gene calls are TRBV6-5 and TRBJ1-1; 11 nucleotides line up with TRBD1. This CDR3 has 15 amino acids. V was pared by 1 base and J by 4 bases, with 2 bases of the junction left unmatched. Germline assignment: CDR1 MNHEY and CDR2 SVGAGI.

This clone was seen only once. The V gene is TRBV6-2 or TRBV6-3, the J gene TRBJ1-1, with 8 bases fitting TRBD1. V was pared by 2 bases and J by 0 bases, with 5 bases of the junction left unmatched. Germline V gene sequence: CDR1 MNHEY, CDR2 SVGEGT. The length of the CDR3 is 16 residues. CDR3 region: CASSYALGQVNTEAFF. CDR3 coding DNA: TGTGCCAGCAGTTACGCTTTGGGACAGGTGAACACTGAAGCTTTCTTT.

This rearrangement joins TRBV12-5 to TRBJ2-7; 9 nucleotides align to TRBD1. Losses at the gene ends were 1 base for V and 3 bases for J; bases not matched to a gene: 1. The CDR3 is 14 residues long. Germline lookup yields CDR1 LGHNT and CDR2 FRNRAP. The CDR3 protein is CASGLGGQGYEQYF. CDR3 coding DNA: TGTGCTAGTGGTTTGGGGGGACAGGGCTACGAGCAGTACTTC.

V gene TRBV13 combines with J gene TRBJ1-1, with D possibly being TRBD1 (5 bases). V lost 4 bases and J 0 bases, leaving 9 bases between the germline ends. Germline values: CDR1 PRHDT, CDR2 FYEKMQ (reference sequence). The CDR3 runs 14 residues. The CDR3 loop reads CASSSQGLNTEAFF. The CDR3 region has the DNA TGTGCCAGCAGCTCCCAGGGATTGAACACTGAAGCTTTCTTT.

The chain has TRBV5-1 and TRBJ2-3; the D gene is possibly TRBD1 (7 bases). The CDR3 is 14 residues long. Trimming cost V 0 bases and J 5 bases, with 10 bases left between them. The germline gives CDR1 SGHRS, CDR2 YFSETQ. DNA of the CDR3: TGCGCCAGCAGCTTGGGACAGGGAGGAGATACGCAGTATTTT. Encoded protein: CASSLGQGGDTQYF.

This clone was picked up a small number of times. The chain carries TRBV27 and TRBJ1-5; D may be TRBD1 (6 bases). From germline, CDR1 is MNHEY and CDR2 SMNVEV (reference sequence). The CDR3 is made up of 15 amino acids. Trimming took 6 bases from V and 0 from J, leaving 12 bases between them. The CDR3 region has the DNA TGTGCCAGCAGCCCGGGACACCTTAGCAATCAGCCCCAGCATTTT. This gives the protein CASSPGHLSNQPQHF.

The chain couples TRBV9 to TRBJ2-3; possibly TRBD2 for D (6 bases). V was cut by 3 bases and J by 5 bases, with 16 bases left in between. This CDR3 region has 15 residues. Germline V lookup: CDR1 SGDLS, CDR2 YYNGEE. The CDR3 DNA sequence: TGTGCCAGCAGCGAAACGCGGGTGGGGGGAGATACGCAGTATTTT. It codes for CASSETRVGGDTQYF.

The chain links TRBV27 to TRBJ2-5; 10 nucleotides agree with TRBD1. V shed 5 bases and J 6 bases; nucleotides not matched to a gene: 6. Germline V lookup: CDR1 MNHEY, CDR2 SMNVEV (reference sequence). CDR3 length: 14 residues. Here the CDR3 DNA reads TGTGCCAGCAGTACCGACAGGGGGCGAAAGACCCAGTACTTC. Amino acids: CASSTDRGRKTQYF.

V and J are TRBV7-2 and TRBJ2-7; 10 bases align to TRBD2. This CDR3 spans 14 amino acids. Germline values: CDR1 SGHTA, CDR2 FQGNSA. The trim removed 4 bases at V and 4 bases at J, leaving 4 bases unmatched. The CDR3 DNA is TGTGCCAGCAGCTGGACTAGCGGCCTTTACGAGCAGTACTTC. It specifies CASSWTSGLYEQYF.

Comment on this clone: The junction does not match germline at one end; this may be a read error. CDR3 coding DNA: TGTGCCAGCTCACCACCGGACAGGGCCGCCCAGGGCTTC. Encoded protein: CASSPPDRAAQGF. The rearrangement links TRBV18 to TRBJ1-2, with TRBD1 matching over 8 bases. From germline, CDR1 is KGHSH and CDR2 LQKENI. The CDR3 runs to 13 residues.

This chain connects TRBV7-3 to TRBJ1-6; tentatively, D is TRBD1 (6 bases). Looked up from germline, CDR1 is SGHTA and CDR2 is FQGTGA. With 2 bases removed from V and 0 bases from J, the gap between germline ends came to 17 bases. This CDR3 has 19 amino acids. The CDR3 nucleotides read TGTGCCAGCAGCTTACCTGTACGGGACACTCGCTCCTATAATTCACCCCTCCACTTT. Translating it yields CASSLPVRDTRSYNSPLHF.

The V call is TRBV6-1, the J call TRBJ2-7, with D possibly matching TRBD2 (7 bases). Between the trimmed V and J ends, which lost 3 bases and 6 bases, there was a span of 12 bases. Germline values: CDR1 MNHNS, CDR2 SASEGT. The CDR3 has 13 amino acids. The CDR3 coding sequence is TGTGCCAGCAGTGATTGGGGAGGGGGCGAGCAGTACTTC. It specifies CASSDWGGGEQYF.

The chain couples TRBV6-2 or TRBV6-3 to TRBJ1-1; 8 bases are a match to TRBD1. CDR3 length: 16 amino acids. Per germline, CDR1 MNHEY and CDR2 SVGEGT. Germline trimming cut 2 bases from V and 0 bases from J; bases unmatched to any gene: 5. The CDR3 region is CASSYPRQGLNTEAFF. In DNA form, the CDR3 reads TGTGCCAGCAGTTACCCCCGACAGGGGCTGAACACTGAAGCTTTCTTT.

The genes are TRBV6-5 and TRBJ1-2; D is unresolved. V gave up 6 bases and J gave up 5 bases, with 16 bases separating them. Germline V gives CDR1 MNHEY, CDR2 SVGAGI. The CDR3 length is 14 residues. The CDR3 sequence is CASSRTEGGYGYTF. CDR3 DNA: TGTGCCAGCAGCCGCACTGAGGGAGGGTATGGCTACACCTTC.